Given below is one TCR beta chain in context. Its antigen is unidentified. Germline lookup yields CDR1 DFQATT and CDR2 SNEGSKA (reference sequence). This CDR3 comprises 11 residues. The table came from immunoSEQ multiplex PCR; TCRdb's copy has only in-frame clones and leaves some out. Of more than 2 million clones listed, 90% to 95% are singletons. A split of CD4+ cells into CD45RA+ naive and CD45RA-negative memory subsets was performed. This entry comes from a study of shared clonotypes between healthy human individuals. Overall study findings and caveats: Relative to memory subsets, naive subsets generally showed larger estimated richness. Despite large depth, rarefaction showed incomplete sorted-subset sequencing. It was expected that sequencing depth would affect clonotype sharing among donors.

The sample comprised naive CD4+ T cells sorted from blood. The sample's subset: CD45RA+ positively selected. The chain couples TRBV20-1 to TRBJ2-1; possible D gene TRBD2, 5 bases. This receptor was taken from a man between 18 and 35 years old in good health. CDR3 region: CTPRGYHEQFF. In nucleotides, the CDR3 is TGCACCCCCCGGGGATACCATGAGCAGTTCTTC.